These 15 T cell receptor beta chains were sequenced from one sample in a study of cytomegalovirus exposure and HLA in healthy donors. The primer mix had 60 Vbeta and 13 Jbeta primers. TCRdb keeps only in-frame clones here, not all; method: immunoSEQ multiplex PCR. This sample has 35,000 to 40,000 clones; 55% to 75% occur once, and the top ten carry roughly 18%. Sequences were obtained from PBMCs. Every receptor here comes from a man aged 50 to 60 in good health and CMV-seropositive.

The genes are TRBV6-1 and TRBJ2-7; 8 bases are a match to TRBD1. Trimming removed 8 bases from V and 2 bases from J; junction bases left unmatched: 2. The CDR3 has 12 amino acids. Per the germline V gene, CDR1 is MNHNS and CDR2 is SASEGT. The CDR3: CASGQGPYEQYF. For the CDR3, the DNA is TGTGCCAGCGGACAGGGTCCCTACGAGCAGTACTTC.

The chain employs TRBV10-1 and TRBJ1-5, with a possible D match to TRBD1 (6 bases). Trimming shortened V by 5 bases and J by 4 bases, and 18 bases separated the two germline ends. The CDR3 consists of 16 residues. Germline V gene lookup returns CDR1 WNHNN and CDR2 SYGVQD (reference sequence). In DNA, the CDR3 is TGCGCCAGCAGTCTGGGCCCCAGGGGTTTTAATCAGCCCCAGCATTTT. Its protein product is CASSLGPRGFNQPQHF.

V gene TRBV2 combines with J gene TRBJ2-7; possibly TRBD2 for D (7 bases). This CDR3 is 12 amino acids long. Germline lookup yields CDR1 SNHLY and CDR2 FYNNEI. V shed 9 bases and J shed 5 bases, with 14 bases lying between them. CDR3 in DNA: TGTGCCAGTAAAGGGGGGGGCGACGAGCAGTACTTC. It specifies CASKGGGDEQYF.

The V gene is TRBV15, the J gene TRBJ2-1; 8 bases are a match to TRBD2. The CDR3 covers 15 residues. Germline-derived CDR1 and CDR2 are LNHNV and YYDKDF (reference sequence). The V and J ends lost 4 bases and 7 bases, in that order; junction bases with no gene match: 9. CDR3 in DNA: TGTGCCACCAGCAACCCACCGGGGGGGGCAAATGAGCAGTTCTTC. Translating gives CATSNPPGGANEQFF.

The rearrangement links TRBV20-1 to TRBJ2-5; TRBD2 matches 7 bases. The germline V gene has CDR1 DFQATT and CDR2 SNEGSKA (reference sequence). The V and J ends lost 7 bases and 5 bases, in that order; junction bases with no gene match: 1. CDR3 length: 10 residues. The CDR3 region is CSVGGETQYF. In DNA, the CDR3 is TGCAGTGTCGGGGGGGAGACCCAGTACTTC.

The chain is built from TRBV7-9 and TRBJ2-7; 10 nucleotides agree with TRBD1. This CDR3 is 13 amino acids long. V lost 8 bases, J lost 3 bases, and 4 bases stayed unmatched. In germline, CDR1 is SEHNR, CDR2 FQNEAQ (reference sequence). DNA for the CDR3: TGTGCCAGCTTGGGACAGGGGAACTACGAGCAGTACTTC. It yields the protein CASLGQGNYEQYF.

The chain couples TRBV9 to TRBJ1-1, with 8 bases fitting TRBD1. V shed 0 bases, J shed 3 bases, and the junction held 4 bases outside the gene matches. The CDR3 extends over 15 amino acids. Germline CDR1 SGDLS, CDR2 YYNGEE. In nucleotides, the CDR3 is TGTGCCAGCAGCGTAGGTACAGGGGGAGACACTGAAGCTTTCTTT. It translates to CASSVGTGGDTEAFF. The variable domain in full, completed from reference TRBV9 and TRBJ1-1, reads DSGVTQTPKHLITATGQRVTLRCSPRSGDLSVYWYQQSLDQGLQFLIQYYNGEERAKGNILERFSAQQFPDLHSELNLSSLELGDSALYFCASSVGTGGDTEAFFGQGTRLTVV.

The rearrangement joins TRBV10-3 to TRBJ2-2, with D possibly matching TRBD2 (6 bases). The germline CDR1 and CDR2 sequences are ENHRY and SYGVKD. CDR3 length equals 16 residues. V was cut by 0 bases and J by 0 bases, with 8 bases left in between. The CDR3 DNA sequence: TGTGCCATCAGTGAGTCGAGGAGGGCGAACACCGGGGAGCTGTTTTTT. Residues: CAISESRRANTGELFF.

The rearrangement uses TRBV4-3 and TRBJ1-2; 7 bases are a match to TRBD1. This CDR3 region has 16 residues. Germline CDR1 LGHNA, CDR2 YSLEER. The J segment lost 4 bases and the V segment lost 0 bases, leaving 8 bases of the junction unmatched. The CDR3 region is CASSQDLAGTAYGYTF. The CDR3 nucleotides read TGCGCCAGCAGCCAAGATCTGGCCGGGACAGCCTATGGCTACACCTTC.

The chain carries TRBV27 and TRBJ2-1; maybe TRBD2 (5 bases). V lost 7 bases, J lost 1 base, and 14 bases lay in between. The germline CDR1 and CDR2 sequences are MNHEY and SMNVEV (reference sequence). CDR3 length equals 15 residues. The CDR3 reads CASIEGGKSYNEQFF. For the CDR3, the DNA is TGTGCCAGCATCGAAGGAGGTAAATCCTACAATGAGCAGTTCTTC.

This clone turned up a few times. The chain carries TRBV6-5 and TRBJ1-1; D might be TRBD1 (5 bases). Germline loops: CDR1 MNHEY, CDR2 SVGAGI. The CDR3 has 13 amino acids. Trimming left V 1 base short and J 5 bases short, with 8 bases between. The CDR3 DNA is TGTGCCAGCAGTTACTGGGGGGAAACTGAAGCTTTCTTT. Its protein is CASSYWGETEAFF.

This clone has ten or more counts. This chain joins TRBV6-1 and TRBJ2-7; TRBD1 aligns across 7 bases. The ends lost 8 bases at V and 2 bases at J; junction bases unmatched: 6. This CDR3 contains 13 residues. Germline-derived CDR1 and CDR2 are MNHNS and SASEGT. In DNA form, the CDR3 reads TGTGCCAGCGGAGACAGGGAGACCTACGAGCAGTACTTC. As protein: CASGDRETYEQYF.

This clone was counted a few times. V usage is TRBV10-3 and J usage is TRBJ2-2, with 12 bases lining up with TRBD2. V trimming: 8 bases; J trimming: 2 bases; junction bases outside the gene matches: 3. CDR3 size: 15 residues. Germline values: CDR1 ENHRY, CDR2 SYGVKD. This CDR3 is CAIALAGGNTGELFF. The CDR3 coding sequence is TGTGCCATCGCACTAGCGGGGGGAAACACCGGGGAGCTGTTTTTT.

The rearrangement uses TRBV28 and TRBJ1-4, with D tentatively TRBD1 (6 bases). The V end was cut by 1 base, the J end by 4 bases, with 7 bases between. The CDR3 consists of 14 residues. Germline V gives CDR1 MDHEN, CDR2 SYDVKM. CDR3 nucleotides: TGTGCCAGCAGTTTATACAGGGTTAATGAAAAACTGTTTTTT. It yields the protein CASSLYRVNEKLFF.

V is TRBV5-4 and J is TRBJ1-4, with TRBD1 as a possible D gene (6 bases). The V end lost 5 bases, the J end lost 2 bases, and 16 bases lay between the germline ends. This CDR3 is 16 amino acids long. Germline V gene sequence: CDR1 SGHNT, CDR2 YYREEE (reference sequence). The CDR3 sequence is CASRKTGQGTNEKLFF. As DNA, the CDR3 is TGTGCCAGCAGAAAGACGGGTCAGGGGACTAATGAAAAACTGTTTTTT.